What follows describes a single T cell receptor (beta chain). Its cognate antigen is unknown. The record originates from a study of T cell responses to AZD1222 COVID-19 vaccine. Study-wide findings and caveats: Most donors were white British and more were female, and clonal diversity was possibly underestimated. Of the AZD1222 recipients, only 5 to 7 were seropositive at baseline.

V was shortened by 5 bases and J by 6 bases, with 19 bases between the two germline ends. The CDR3 sequence is 15 residues long. Per germline, CDR1 LNHNV and CDR2 YYDKDF (reference sequence). Data came from immunoSEQ multiplex PCR; TCRdb stores just in-frame clones and leaves some out. This sample has tens of thousands of clones; 84% occur once, and the top ten carry around 19%. The receptor was isolated from an adult in good health. The sample consisted of peripheral blood, taken on day 0 of AZD1222 vaccination. The rearrangement links TRBV15 to TRBJ1-1, with D maybe TRBD1 (5 bases). CDR3: CATSAGGAHHAEAFF. In nucleotides, the CDR3 is TGTGCCACCAGCGCAGGTGGGGCCCACCACGCTGAAGCTTTCTTT.